This TCR beta chain was recovered during a study of blood T cell repertoires in COVID-19. Some clones are missing from TCRdb's copy, which holds only in-frame ones; the method was immunoSEQ multiplex PCR. Here the sample spans 310,000 or so clones, around 88% being singletons. This clone was counted once. The CDR3 contains 15 residues. Germline assignment: CDR1 SNHLY and CDR2 FYNNEI. The V gene lost 5 bases and the J gene lost 1 base, with 12 bases spanning the gap. Sequences were obtained from peripheral blood. The sequence was collected from a woman between 45 and 65 years old with acute or convalescent COVID-19. The chain recombines TRBV2 with TRBJ1-5; D might be TRBD1 (6 bases). CDR3 loop: CASSSGQTSNQPQHF. The DNA for the CDR3 is TGTGCCAGCAGTTCCGGACAGACCAGCAATCAGCCCCAGCATTTT.